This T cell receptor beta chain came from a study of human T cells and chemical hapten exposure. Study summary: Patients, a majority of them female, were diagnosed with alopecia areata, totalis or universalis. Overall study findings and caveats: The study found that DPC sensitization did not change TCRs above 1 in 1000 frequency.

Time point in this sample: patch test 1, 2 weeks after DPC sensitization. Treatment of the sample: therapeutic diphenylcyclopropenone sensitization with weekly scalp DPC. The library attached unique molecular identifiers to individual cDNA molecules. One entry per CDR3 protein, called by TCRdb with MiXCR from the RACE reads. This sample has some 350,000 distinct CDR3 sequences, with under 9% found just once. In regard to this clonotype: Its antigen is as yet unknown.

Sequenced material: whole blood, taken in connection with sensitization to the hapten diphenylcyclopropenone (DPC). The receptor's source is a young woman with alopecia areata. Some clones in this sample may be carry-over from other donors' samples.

The CDR3 DNA follows: TGTGCCCGACAGGGAGGTGTAACAGATACGCAGTATTTT. It translates to CARQGGVTDTQYF. V is TRBV7-9 and J is TRBJ2-3, with a weak D call TRBD1 (7 bases). The germline V and J ends were trimmed by 11 bases and 3 bases, with 15 bases remaining between them. The CDR3 covers 13 residues. Germline CDR1 is SEHNR and CDR2 is FQNEAQ (reference sequence).